A selection of T cell receptor beta chains follows, all from one sample in a study of cytomegalovirus exposure and HLA in healthy donors. The assay was immunoSEQ multiplex PCR, and TCRdb's table has in-frame clones only and misses some. This repertoire shows around 67,000 clones, roughly 66% found once; its top ten account for over 2.5%. The sequenced sample was PBMCs. Receptor source: a woman aged 50 to 60 in good health and CMV-seronegative. CDR3s leave out the opening cysteine and the closing phenylalanine or tryptophan.

TRBV5-1	TRBJ1-4	12	ASSPQGAGEKLF
TRBV4-1	TRBJ2-2	18	ASRNPLAGVRRTGTGELF
TRBV27	TRBJ2-1	13	ASSFSGRGYNEQF
TRBV28	TRBJ1-3	13	ASSLGGYSGNTIY
TRBV11-2	TRBJ2-5	13	ASSPISWSTETQY
TRBV7-6	TRBJ2-7	13	ASSLALGQGYEQY
TRBV27	TRBJ1-5	10	AAGGIHQPQH
TRBV19	TRBJ2-5	11	ASSLTGDETQY
TRBV28	TRBJ1-5	15	ASSPGTGDAGNQPQH
TRBV5-1	TRBJ2-1	10	ASSPWGDEQF
TRBV2	TRBJ1-5	11	ASKGDSNQPQH